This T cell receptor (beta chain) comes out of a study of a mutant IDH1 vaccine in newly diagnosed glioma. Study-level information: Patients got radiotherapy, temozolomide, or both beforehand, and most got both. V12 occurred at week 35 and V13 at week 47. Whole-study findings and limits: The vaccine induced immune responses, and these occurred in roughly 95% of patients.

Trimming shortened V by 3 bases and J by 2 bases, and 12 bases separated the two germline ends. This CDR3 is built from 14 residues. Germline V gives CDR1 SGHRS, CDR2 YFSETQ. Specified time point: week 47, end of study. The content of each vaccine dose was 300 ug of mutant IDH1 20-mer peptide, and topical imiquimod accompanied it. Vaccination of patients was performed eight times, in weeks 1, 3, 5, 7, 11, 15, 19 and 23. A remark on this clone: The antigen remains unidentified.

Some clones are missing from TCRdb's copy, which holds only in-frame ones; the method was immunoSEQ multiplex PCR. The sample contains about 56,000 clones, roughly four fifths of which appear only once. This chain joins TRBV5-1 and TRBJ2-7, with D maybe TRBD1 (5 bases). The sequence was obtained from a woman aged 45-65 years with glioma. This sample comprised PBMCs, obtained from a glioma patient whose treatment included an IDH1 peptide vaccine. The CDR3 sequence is CASSSADIPYEQYF. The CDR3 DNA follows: TGCGCCAGCAGCTCCGCGGACATCCCCTACGAGCAGTACTTC.